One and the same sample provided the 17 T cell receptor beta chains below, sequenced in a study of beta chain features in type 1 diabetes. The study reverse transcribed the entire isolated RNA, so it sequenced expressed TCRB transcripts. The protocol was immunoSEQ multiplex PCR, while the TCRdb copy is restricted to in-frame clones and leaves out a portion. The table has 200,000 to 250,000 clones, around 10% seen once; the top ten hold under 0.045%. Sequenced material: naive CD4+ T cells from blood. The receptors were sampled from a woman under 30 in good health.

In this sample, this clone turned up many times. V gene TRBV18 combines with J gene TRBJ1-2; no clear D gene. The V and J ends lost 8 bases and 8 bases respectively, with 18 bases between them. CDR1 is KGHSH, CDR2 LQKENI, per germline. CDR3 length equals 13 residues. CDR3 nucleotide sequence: TGTGCCAGCCTCCTACCGGGGATCGGCGGCTACACCTTC. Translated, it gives CASLLPGIGGYTF.

The CDR3 nucleotides are TGCGCCAGCAGCCCGGACAGTGGAACCTACGAGCAGTACTTC. Protein sequence: CASSPDSGTYEQYF. This chain connects TRBV5-1 to TRBJ2-7; a possible D gene is TRBD1 (6 bases). The length of the CDR3 is 14 residues. V shed 4 bases and J shed 2 bases, with 13 bases lying between them. Germline-derived CDR1 and CDR2 are SGHRS and YFSETQ. The full variable domain, its missing parts supplied by reference TRBV5-1 and TRBJ2-7, is KAGVTQTPRYLIKTRGQQVTLSCSPISGHRSVSWYQQTPGQGLQFLFEYFSETQRNKGNFPGRFSGRQFSNSRSEMNVSTLELGDSALYLCASSPDSGTYEQYFGPGTRLTVT.

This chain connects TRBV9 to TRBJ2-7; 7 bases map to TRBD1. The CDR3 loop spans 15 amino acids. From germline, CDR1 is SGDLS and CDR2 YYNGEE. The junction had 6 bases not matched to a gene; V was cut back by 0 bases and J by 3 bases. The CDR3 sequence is CASSVAGTEVYEQYF. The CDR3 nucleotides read TGTGCCAGCAGCGTAGCGGGGACAGAAGTCTACGAGCAGTACTTC. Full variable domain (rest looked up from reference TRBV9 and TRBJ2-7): DSGVTQTPKHLITATGQRVTLRCSPRSGDLSVYWYQQSLDQGLQFLIQYYNGEERAKGNILERFSAQQFPDLHSELNLSSLELGDSALYFCASSVAGTEVYEQYFGPGTRLTVT.

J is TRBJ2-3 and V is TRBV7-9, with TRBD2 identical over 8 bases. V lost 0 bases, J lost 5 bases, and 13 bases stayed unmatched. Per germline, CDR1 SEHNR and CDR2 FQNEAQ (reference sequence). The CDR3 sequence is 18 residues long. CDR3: CASSLASPTSDLLDTQYF. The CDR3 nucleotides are TGTGCCAGCAGCTTAGCGTCCCCGACTAGCGATCTCCTAGATACGCAGTATTTT.

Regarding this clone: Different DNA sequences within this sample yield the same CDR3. The DNA of the CDR3 is TGCGCCAGCAGCCCCGGACAGGGGGGAGAGACCCAGTACTTC. It yields the protein CASSPGQGGETQYF. The V gene is TRBV5-1, the J gene TRBJ2-5; 10 bases fit TRBD1. J gave up 4 bases and V 4 bases, and 4 bases lay outside the gene matches. The V gene's germline CDR1 is SGHRS and CDR2 YFSETQ. CDR3 length: 14 residues.

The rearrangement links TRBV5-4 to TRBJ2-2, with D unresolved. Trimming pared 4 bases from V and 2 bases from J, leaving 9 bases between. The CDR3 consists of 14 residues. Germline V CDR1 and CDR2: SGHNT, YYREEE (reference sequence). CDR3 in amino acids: CASSAISNTGELFF. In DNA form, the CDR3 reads TGTGCCAGCAGCGCCATTAGTAACACCGGGGAGCTGTTTTTT.

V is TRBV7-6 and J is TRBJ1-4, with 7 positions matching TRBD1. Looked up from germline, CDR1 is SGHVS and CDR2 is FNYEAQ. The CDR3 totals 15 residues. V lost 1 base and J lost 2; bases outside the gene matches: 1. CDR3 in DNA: TGTGCCAGCAGCTTAGTCAGGGGGACTAATGAAAAACTGTTTTTT. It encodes CASSLVRGTNEKLFF.

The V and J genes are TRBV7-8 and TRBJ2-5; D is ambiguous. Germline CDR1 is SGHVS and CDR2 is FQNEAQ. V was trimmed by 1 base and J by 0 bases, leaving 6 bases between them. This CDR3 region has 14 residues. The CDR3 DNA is TGTGCCAGCAGCTTAGATCCGTACCAAGAGACCCAGTACTTC. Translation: CASSLDPYQETQYF.

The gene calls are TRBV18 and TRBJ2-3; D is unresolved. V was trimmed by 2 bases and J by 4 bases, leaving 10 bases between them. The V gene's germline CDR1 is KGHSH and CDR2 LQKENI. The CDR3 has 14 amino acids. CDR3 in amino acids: CASSPESDSDTQYF. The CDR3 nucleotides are TGTGCCAGCTCACCAGAGAGTGATTCAGATACGCAGTATTTT.

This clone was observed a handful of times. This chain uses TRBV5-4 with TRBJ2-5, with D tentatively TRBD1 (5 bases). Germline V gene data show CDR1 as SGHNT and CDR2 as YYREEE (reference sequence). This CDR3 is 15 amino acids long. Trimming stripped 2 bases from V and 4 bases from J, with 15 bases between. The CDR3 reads CASSFGSRQGETQYF. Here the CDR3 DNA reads TGTGCCAGCAGCTTCGGGTCACGGCAGGGAGAGACCCAGTACTTC.

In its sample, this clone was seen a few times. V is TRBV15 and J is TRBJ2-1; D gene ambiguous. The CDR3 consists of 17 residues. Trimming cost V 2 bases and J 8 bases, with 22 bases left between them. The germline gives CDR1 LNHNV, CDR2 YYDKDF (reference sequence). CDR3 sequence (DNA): TGTGCCACCAGCAGACCCACGACTTTAGCTATGGCCCATGAGCAGTTCTTC. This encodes CATSRPTTLAMAHEQFF.

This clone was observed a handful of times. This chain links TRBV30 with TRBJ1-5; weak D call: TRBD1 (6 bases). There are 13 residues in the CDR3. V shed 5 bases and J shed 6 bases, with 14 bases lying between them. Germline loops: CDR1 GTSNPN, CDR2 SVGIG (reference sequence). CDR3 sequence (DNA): TGTGCCTGGGGAAAGGGGGTGAGTCAGCCCCAGCATTTT. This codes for CAWGKGVSQPQHF.

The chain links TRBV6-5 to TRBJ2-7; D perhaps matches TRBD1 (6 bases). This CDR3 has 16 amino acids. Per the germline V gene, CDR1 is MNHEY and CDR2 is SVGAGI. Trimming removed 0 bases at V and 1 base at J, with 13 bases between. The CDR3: CASSYSVRGQSYEQYF. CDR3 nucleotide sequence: TGTGCCAGCAGTTACTCGGTCAGGGGCCAATCCTACGAGCAGTACTTC.

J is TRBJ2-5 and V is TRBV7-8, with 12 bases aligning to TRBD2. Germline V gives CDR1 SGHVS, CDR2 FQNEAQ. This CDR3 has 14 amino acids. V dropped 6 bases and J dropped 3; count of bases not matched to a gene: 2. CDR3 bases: TGTGCCAGCAGGCCTAGCGGGAGGGAAGAGACCCAGTACTTC. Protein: CASRPSGREETQYF.

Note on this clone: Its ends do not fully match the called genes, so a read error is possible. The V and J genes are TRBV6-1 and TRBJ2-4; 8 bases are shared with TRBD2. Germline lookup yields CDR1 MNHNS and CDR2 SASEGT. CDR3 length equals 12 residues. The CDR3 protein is CASSQGGGRTDF. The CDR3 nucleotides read TGTGCCAGCAGTCAGGGAGGCGGGAGGACCGACTTC.

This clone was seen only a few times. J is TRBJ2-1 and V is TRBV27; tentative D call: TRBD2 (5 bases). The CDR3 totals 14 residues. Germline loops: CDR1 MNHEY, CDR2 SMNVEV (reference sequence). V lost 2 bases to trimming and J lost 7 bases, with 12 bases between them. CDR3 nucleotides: TGTGCCAGCAGTTTAGAGGGCAGACGGAATGAGCAGTTCTTC. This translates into CASSLEGRRNEQFF.

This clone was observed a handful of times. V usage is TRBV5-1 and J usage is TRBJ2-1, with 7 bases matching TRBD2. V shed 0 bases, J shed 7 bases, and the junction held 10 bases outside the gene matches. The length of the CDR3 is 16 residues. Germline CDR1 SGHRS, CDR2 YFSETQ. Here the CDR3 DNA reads TGCGCCAGCAGCTTGGTCGGGGATGCGGGGGTGAATGAGCAGTTCTTC. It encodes CASSLVGDAGVNEQFF.